These 18 T cell receptor beta chains were all obtained from the same sample, sequenced in a study of cytomegalovirus exposure and HLA in healthy donors. The method was immunoSEQ multiplex PCR; TCRdb's version includes in-frame clones alone and lacks a portion of them. The repertoire holds under 200,000 clones, with roughly nine tenths as singletons. Specimen: PBMCs. Source of these receptors: a woman aged 25 to 45 in good health and CMV-seronegative.

The CDR3 sequence: CASSLGAARAGEQFF. In DNA form, the CDR3 reads TGTGCCAGCAGCTTAGGGGCCGCTAGGGCTGGTGAGCAGTTCTTC. The chain has TRBV7-3 and TRBJ2-1; D is perhaps TRBD1 (5 bases). Germline CDR1 SGHTA, CDR2 FQGTGA. The ends were cut back, 2 bases at V and 9 bases at J, with 17 bases in the middle. This CDR3 is built from 15 residues.

The chain is built from TRBV28 and TRBJ2-3; the D gene is possibly TRBD1 (6 bases). V was pared by 5 bases and J by 8 bases, with 11 bases between. This CDR3 has 12 amino acids. From germline, CDR1 is MDHEN and CDR2 SYDVKM. DNA of the CDR3: TGTGCCAGCAGTCCATGGGGGCGTACGCAGTATTTT. Translated: CASSPWGRTQYF. Looking up the rest from reference TRBV28 and TRBJ2-3 gives the full variable domain: DVKVTQSSRYLVKRTGEKVFLECVQDMDHENMFWYRQDPGLGLRLIYFSYDVKMKEKGDIPEGYSVSREKKERFSLILESASTNQTSMYLCASSPWGRTQYFGPGTRLTVL.

This chain joins TRBV14 and TRBJ2-7; D tentatively fits TRBD1 or TRBD2 (5 bases each). The germline V gene has CDR1 SGHDN and CDR2 FVKESK. This CDR3 has 15 residues. V lost 0 bases and J 3 bases, leaving 12 bases between the germline ends. The CDR3 DNA reads TGTGCCAGCAGCCAAGAGGGGCTAGGAGGCTACGAGCAGTACTTC. It yields the protein CASSQEGLGGYEQYF.

This chain links TRBV29-1 with TRBJ1-3; D not resolved. The germline gives CDR1 SQVTM, CDR2 ANQGSEA. Trimming cost V 5 bases and J 4 bases, with 12 bases left between them. The CDR3 is made up of 13 amino acids. Here the CDR3 DNA reads TGCAGCGTTAGACGCGGGTCAGGAAACACCATATATTTT. Amino acids: CSVRRGSGNTIYF.

The chain is built from TRBV5-6 and TRBJ2-5; 8 bases fit TRBD2. V lost 6 bases, J lost 5 bases, and 18 bases stayed unmatched. The CDR3 length is 17 residues. Germline V gene lookup returns CDR1 SGHDT and CDR2 YYEEEE. CDR3 DNA sequence: TGTGCCAGCACCCTTTTATTTAGCGGGGCAAGACAGGAGACCCAGTACTTC. This codes for CASTLLFSGARQETQYF.

The V call is TRBV2, the J call TRBJ2-3; maybe TRBD2 (7 bases). There are 12 residues in the CDR3. V was trimmed by 11 bases and J by 4 bases, leaving 13 bases between them. Germline V gene lookup returns CDR1 SNHLY and CDR2 FYNNEI. The CDR3 here is CADRGAPDTQYF. The DNA for the CDR3 is TGTGCCGACCGGGGGGCACCAGATACGCAGTATTTT.

The genes are TRBV7-6 and TRBJ2-3; D may be TRBD2 (7 bases). The CDR3 is made up of 14 amino acids. Trimming removed 7 bases at V and 1 base at J, with 12 bases between. Per the germline V gene, CDR1 is SGHVS and CDR2 is FNYEAQ. The CDR3 DNA sequence: TGTGCCAGCACGGGGGGCCGGGGCACAGATACGCAGTATTTT. Protein sequence: CASTGGRGTDTQYF.

The chain recombines TRBV25-1 with TRBJ1-2; D uncertain. CDR1 MGHDK and CDR2 SYGVNS come from the germline V gene. This CDR3 has 14 amino acids. V was trimmed by 2 bases and J by 1 base, leaving 8 bases between them. In DNA form, the CDR3 reads TGTGCCAGCAGTGAAGACACGTTTAACTATGGCTACACCTTC. It yields the protein CASSEDTFNYGYTF.

This chain uses TRBV6-6 with TRBJ2-5; tentative D call: TRBD1 (6 bases). Looked up from germline, CDR1 is MNHNY and CDR2 is SVGAGI (reference sequence). Trimming stripped 5 bases from V and 1 base from J, with 17 bases between. CDR3 size: 16 residues. Here the CDR3 DNA reads TGTGCCAGCAGTCCCTACAGGGTTTCAAGCCAAGAGACCCAGTACTTC. Amino acids: CASSPYRVSSQETQYF.

The V gene is TRBV11-2, the J gene TRBJ2-1; TRBD2 matches 9 bases. Germline V CDR1 and CDR2: SGHAT, FQNNGV. Unmatched junction bases numbered 9, after V lost 4 bases and J lost 2 bases. The CDR3 length is 17 residues. CDR3 sequence: CASSSIAGASPYNEQFF. The CDR3 DNA follows: TGTGCCAGCAGCTCAATAGCGGGGGCTTCCCCCTACAATGAGCAGTTCTTC.

V gene TRBV5-1 combines with J gene TRBJ2-7; no reliable D call. Germline CDR1 and CDR2: SGHRS and YFSETQ. This CDR3 is built from 14 residues. Between the trimmed V and J ends, which lost 0 bases and 1 base, there was a span of 8 bases. The CDR3 loop is CASSLAERSYEQYF. The CDR3 DNA reads TGCGCCAGCAGCTTGGCGGAGAGGTCCTACGAGCAGTACTTC.

The chain has TRBV10-3 and TRBJ2-7; 10 bases map to TRBD1. In germline, CDR1 is ENHRY, CDR2 SYGVKD. This CDR3 comprises 13 residues. The J segment lost 5 bases and the V segment lost 4 bases, leaving 2 bases of the junction unmatched. CDR3 in DNA: TGTGCCATCAGTGGCGGGACAGGGGACGAGCAGTACTTC. Residues: CAISGGTGDEQYF.

The V and J genes are TRBV9 and TRBJ1-1; D is possibly TRBD1 (5 bases). Per the germline V gene, CDR1 is SGDLS and CDR2 is YYNGEE. The CDR3 is 14 residues long. Deletions cut 3 bases from V and 4 bases from J, with 13 bases between. This CDR3 reads CASSDNGGGTEAFF. CDR3 nucleotides: TGTGCCAGCAGCGATAATGGGGGAGGCACTGAAGCTTTCTTT.

V is TRBV14 and J is TRBJ2-3, with 8 bases that match TRBD1. Trimming cost V 4 bases and J 9 bases; bases outside gene matches: 6. The V gene's germline CDR1 is SGHDN and CDR2 FVKESK. The CDR3 extends over 13 amino acids. In DNA form, the CDR3 reads TGTGCCAGCAGCCTCGCCGGGACAGGAACGCAGTATTTT. Protein product: CASSLAGTGTQYF.

The V and J genes are TRBV5-5 and TRBJ1-4, with TRBD1 matching 7 bases. CDR1 is SGHKS, CDR2 YYEKEE, per germline (reference sequence). CDR3 size: 17 residues. V dropped 2 bases and J dropped 2; count of bases not matched to a gene: 9. The CDR3 reads CASSLIQGQMTNEKLFF. CDR3 DNA sequence: TGTGCCAGCAGCTTAATCCAGGGACAGATGACTAATGAAAAACTGTTTTTT.

The rearrangement uses TRBV7-8 and TRBJ2-1; 12 nucleotides line up with TRBD2. The germline V gene encodes CDR1 SGHVS and CDR2 FQNEAQ. V lost 5 bases, J lost 10 bases, and 12 bases stayed unmatched. The CDR3 consists of 16 residues. CDR3 region: CASSPLAGGPQLEQFF. The CDR3, as DNA: TGTGCCAGCAGCCCGCTAGCGGGGGGGCCACAGTTGGAGCAGTTCTTC.

The J gene is TRBJ2-6, the V gene TRBV6-1; TRBD1 matches 9 bases. There are 19 residues in the CDR3. The germline V gene has CDR1 MNHNS and CDR2 SASEGT. The V gene end was trimmed by 2 bases and the J gene end by 2 bases; junction bases not matched to a gene: 10. This CDR3 is CASSENSDRGFPGANVLTF. The CDR3 DNA reads TGTGCCAGCAGTGAAAACTCGGACAGGGGTTTCCCTGGGGCCAACGTCCTGACTTTC.

The rearrangement links TRBV18 to TRBJ2-6; tentative D call: TRBD1 (6 bases). The CDR3 extends over 19 amino acids. Between the trimmed V and J ends, which lost 0 bases and 2 bases, there was a span of 17 bases. CDR1 KGHSH and CDR2 LQKENI come from the germline V gene. CDR3 residues: CASSPPSSGGLAGANVLTF. The CDR3 DNA reads TGTGCCAGCTCACCACCTAGTTCTGGGGGCCTTGCTGGGGCCAACGTCCTGACTTTC.